This TCR beta chain appears in the sequencing data of a study of cytomegalovirus exposure and HLA in healthy donors. Overall study: Unique TCR beta sequences numbering some 120 million came from 150 million to 200 million T cells in an earlier analysis. The study's findings and limits: A later look showed TCR association rates differing by HLA locus, highest for DRB1 and lowest for HLA-C. More clonal expansion characterized HLA-associated TCR beta chains than equally common others in a later analysis.

V was cut by 3 bases and J by 5 bases, with 14 bases left in between. The CDR3 consists of 15 residues. Germline CDR1 reads SGHTA; CDR2 reads FQGNSA. Remarks on this clone: Antigen specificity is unknown.

PCR was performed using 60 Vbeta and 13 Jbeta primers. Sequencing was performed with immunoSEQ multiplex PCR; in TCRdb, only in-frame clones are kept and a portion is missing. Recorded for this sample: approximately 170,000 clones. The sequenced sample consisted of PBMCs. The TCR was taken from a young woman in good health and CMV-seropositive. This chain uses TRBV7-2 with TRBJ1-5; D remains ambiguous. This CDR3 reads CASSFSRMGDQPQHF. The CDR3 DNA is TGTGCCAGCAGCTTTTCCCGTATGGGCGATCAGCCCCAGCATTTT.